These 20 T cell receptor beta chains were sequenced from one sample in a study of regulatory T cells in long-lasting Graves disease. Building the TCR beta libraries relied on iRepertoire HTBI primers, and CDR3 regions underwent Arm-PCR. TCRdb processed the multiplex PCR reads anew with MiXCR; each CDR3 protein has one entry. Among roughly 350,000 distinct CDR3 sequences, roughly 17% were seen once, and the ten largest hold just over 20%. Time point described: newly diagnosed GD, antithyroid drugs for less than 3 months. Following extraction of RNA from PBMCs, that RNA was used to make the TCR library. This same sample was also part of a study on T cells in Graves' hyperthyroidism and ophthalmopathy.

The starting material was peripheral blood mononuclear cells (PBMCs), obtained at new diagnosis, from a patient treated with antithyroid drugs. These receptors all stem from a woman younger than 35 with Graves disease.

The CDR3, as DNA: TGTGCCAGCAGACCGTCCGGAAACACCATATATTTT. As protein: CASRPSGNTIYF. This rearrangement joins TRBV6-2 or TRBV6-3 to TRBJ1-3; no reliable D call. The CDR3 is made up of 12 amino acids. Looked up from germline, CDR1 is MNHEY and CDR2 is SVGEGT. V was cut by 6 bases and J by 4 bases, with 7 bases left in between.

This clonotype was seen at least ten times. The rearrangement uses TRBV6-1 and TRBJ2-5; D is unclear. This CDR3 is built from 15 residues. Per germline, CDR1 MNHNS and CDR2 SASEGT. Trimming shortened V by 5 bases and J by 2 bases, and 15 bases separated the two germline ends. CDR3 sequence: CASSPMGYPQETQYF. CDR3 bases: TGTGCCAGCAGTCCAATGGGGTACCCGCAAGAGACCCAGTACTTC.

The chain employs TRBV6-1 and TRBJ1-6, with a weak D call TRBD1 (6 bases). The CDR3 is 18 residues long. V dropped 2 bases and J dropped 0 bases, with 14 bases sitting between them. The germline gives CDR1 MNHNS, CDR2 SASEGT. The CDR3 coding sequence is TGTGCCAGCAGTGAATGGACAGTGCCGGGCTCCTATAATTCACCCCTCCACTTT. Translation: CASSEWTVPGSYNSPLHF.

This clonotype has a handful of counts. This chain joins TRBV7-9 and TRBJ2-5; D is uncertain. The germline V gene encodes CDR1 SEHNR and CDR2 FQNEAQ (reference sequence). V was cut by 3 bases and J by 5 bases, with 13 bases left in between. The CDR3 spans 14 residues. CDR3 loop: CASSLGLALETQYF. CDR3 sequence (DNA): TGTGCCAGCAGCTTGGGCCTGGCGCTGGAGACCCAGTACTTC.

This chain connects TRBV6-2 or TRBV6-3 to TRBJ2-3, with a possible D match to TRBD2 (7 bases). Germline-derived CDR1 and CDR2 are MNHEY and SVGEGT. This CDR3 is built from 14 residues. The V end lost 6 bases, the J end lost 4 bases, and 14 bases lay between the germline ends. CDR3 bases: TGTGCCAGCAGCCCAGGAGGGGGGGCAGATACGCAGTATTTT. This encodes CASSPGGGADTQYF.

This clonotype was observed a few times. The genes are TRBV19 and TRBJ2-1, with 7 positions matching TRBD2. From germline, CDR1 is LNHDA and CDR2 SQIVND (reference sequence). With 4 bases clipped from V and 3 bases from J, the junction kept 6 bases outside the gene matches. The CDR3 has 15 residues. This CDR3 reads CASSKAGWGYNEQFF. The CDR3, as DNA: TGTGCCAGTAGTAAAGCGGGATGGGGCTACAATGAGCAGTTCTTC.

This clonotype came up a few times. The V and J genes are TRBV13 and TRBJ2-1, with D perhaps matching TRBD2 (6 bases). Trimming pared 0 bases from V and 7 bases from J, leaving 16 bases between. The CDR3 consists of 16 residues. The germline V gene has CDR1 PRHDT and CDR2 FYEKMQ (reference sequence). DNA of the CDR3: TGTGCCAGCAGCTTAGGCGGGTGGGACTGGGGGAATGAGCAGTTCTTC. This codes for CASSLGGWDWGNEQFF.

This clonotype was found many times. The rearrangement links TRBV18 to TRBJ2-3; D is uncertain. Trimming took 3 bases from V and 2 from J, leaving 6 bases between them. There are 13 residues in the CDR3. Germline V gives CDR1 KGHSH, CDR2 LQKENI. The CDR3 sequence is CASSPELTDTQYF. CDR3 nucleotide sequence: TGTGCCAGCTCACCGGAGCTCACAGATACGCAGTATTTT.

Only a few counts were recorded for this clonotype. This chain joins TRBV7-9 and TRBJ2-1; 10 bases are shared with TRBD1. The V gene end was trimmed by 4 bases and the J gene end by 6 bases; junction bases not matched to a gene: 6. This CDR3 spans 15 amino acids. Germline V gene sequence: CDR1 SEHNR, CDR2 FQNEAQ (reference sequence). CDR3 sequence reads: CASSSGTGERNEQFF. The CDR3 DNA is TGTGCCAGCAGCTCCGGGACAGGGGAACGCAATGAGCAGTTCTTC.

This clonotype was counted between two and nine times. The chain joins TRBV20-1 to TRBJ1-3; no definite D call. Germline loops: CDR1 DFQATT, CDR2 SNEGSKA (reference sequence). V lost 6 bases and J 2 bases, leaving 14 bases between the germline ends. CDR3 length: 14 amino acids. The CDR3 reads CSAIIPQAGNTIYF. DNA of the CDR3: TGCAGTGCCATCATCCCGCAGGCTGGAAACACCATATATTTT.

This clonotype came up a few times. V usage is TRBV28 and J usage is TRBJ1-3; D not resolved. Germline assignment: CDR1 MDHEN and CDR2 SYDVKM. This CDR3 is 15 amino acids long. The germline V and J ends were trimmed by 6 bases and 0 bases, with 12 bases remaining between them. CDR3 amino acids: CASSSDTLSGNTIYF. The CDR3 DNA follows: TGTGCCAGCAGCTCCGACACCCTCTCTGGAAACACCATATATTTT.

To note about this clonotype: Because the CDR3 is missing its conserved closing phenylalanine or tryptophan, this is likely a read error. The chain links TRBV5-1 to TRBJ2-7; 10 positions agree with TRBD2. The germline V gene has CDR1 SGHRS and CDR2 YFSETQ. Trimming cost V 5 bases and J 0 bases; bases outside gene matches: 8. The CDR3 sequence is 16 residues long. CDR3 DNA: TGCGCCAGCAGTCCACGAACTAGCGGGGACTCCTACGAGCAGTACTTA. Translating gives CASSPRTSGDSYEQYL.

Turning to this clonotype: This may arise from a read error, as a much more abundant clone is one base away. This chain uses TRBV6-4 with TRBJ2-2; the D gene is possibly TRBD1 (6 bases). Germline lookup yields CDR1 MRHNA and CDR2 SNTAGT. V shed 6 bases and J shed 4 bases, with 9 bases lying between them. This CDR3 has 13 amino acids. The CDR3 DNA is TGTGCCAGCAGCAAAGGGGGCACCGGGGAGCTGTTTTTT. Its protein product is CASSKGGTGELFF.

This clonotype turned up a few times. The V gene is TRBV7-9, the J gene TRBJ2-4, with 9 bases identical to TRBD2. V was clipped by 5 bases and J by 8 bases; unmatched bases: 19. The germline V gene has CDR1 SEHNR and CDR2 FQNEAQ (reference sequence). The CDR3 has 18 residues. CDR3 protein: CASSPQGLGAGGYYIQYF. In DNA form, the CDR3 reads TGTGCCAGCAGCCCCCAAGGTTTAGGAGCGGGGGGCTATTACATTCAGTACTTC. The full variable domain, with the rest looked up from reference TRBV7-9 and TRBJ2-4, is DTGVSQNPRHKITKRGQNVTFRCDPISEHNRLYWYRQTLGQGPEFLTYFQNEAQLEKSRLLSDRFSAERPKGSFSTLEIQRTEQGDSAMYLCASSPQGLGAGGYYIQYFGAGTRLSVL.

This clonotype was observed at least ten times. The V and J genes are TRBV20-1 and TRBJ2-1; D remains unclear. The CDR3 totals 15 residues. Trimming took 6 bases from V and 2 from J, leaving 17 bases between them. In germline, CDR1 is DFQATT, CDR2 SNEGSKA (reference sequence). CDR3 sequence: CSAALDQGPYNEQFF. In DNA form, the CDR3 reads TGCAGTGCCGCCCTTGACCAAGGGCCCTACAATGAGCAGTTCTTC.

V usage is TRBV29-1 and J usage is TRBJ1-5; D is undetermined. The CDR3 spans 12 residues. Between the trimmed V and J ends, which lost 5 bases and 3 bases, there was a span of 8 bases. Germline V CDR1 and CDR2: SQVTM, ANQGSEA. The CDR3 DNA follows: TGCAGCGTTCAAGGCGACAATCAGCCCCAGCATTTT. It is translated as CSVQGDNQPQHF.

This sequence joins TRBV20-1 and TRBJ2-2; no reliable D call. This CDR3 region has 13 residues. Germline CDR1 reads DFQATT; CDR2 reads SNEGSKA (reference sequence). Trimming left V 0 bases short and J 5 bases short, with 7 bases between. The CDR3 coding sequence is TGCAGTGCTAGAGATCCGATGACCGGGGAGCTGTTTTTT. Protein product: CSARDPMTGELFF.

The chain joins TRBV5-6 to TRBJ2-5, with 16 bases aligning to TRBD2. J lost 4 bases, V lost 3 bases, and 6 bases had no gene match. The CDR3 extends over 17 amino acids. The germline V gene has CDR1 SGHDT and CDR2 YYEEEE. CDR3 region: CASSWGTSGRAAETQYF. The CDR3 DNA reads TGTGCCAGCAGCTGGGGGACTAGCGGGAGGGCCGCAGAGACCCAGTACTTC.

This clonotype was counted many times. The chain joins TRBV30 to TRBJ1-5, with no clear D. CDR1 and CDR2 (germline): GTSNPN, SVGIG (reference sequence). V shed 3 bases and J shed 2 bases, with 17 bases lying between them. The CDR3 is made up of 16 amino acids. Written as DNA, the CDR3 is TGTGCCTGGAGCCCTGGCACCCTCGATCGCAATCAGCCCCAGCATTTT. It codes for CAWSPGTLDRNQPQHF.

Many counts were recorded for this clonotype. The V and J genes are TRBV18 and TRBJ2-1, with 9 bases identical to TRBD1. The length of the CDR3 is 15 residues. Germline CDR1 is KGHSH and CDR2 is LQKENI. Losses at the gene ends were 5 bases for V and 2 bases for J; bases not matched to a gene: 4. The CDR3 protein is CASSETGGAYNEQFF. For the CDR3, the DNA is TGTGCCAGCTCAGAGACAGGGGGGGCCTACAATGAGCAGTTCTTC. The whole variable domain, filled in from reference TRBV18 and TRBJ2-1, reads NAGVMQNPRHLVRRRGQEARLRCSPMKGHSHVYWYRQLPEEGLKFMVYLQKENIIDESGMPKERFSAEFPKEGPSILRIQQVVRGDSAAYFCASSETGGAYNEQFFGPGTRLTVL.